This T cell receptor beta chain derives from a study of human T cells and chemical hapten exposure. Germline loops: CDR1 LGHDT, CDR2 YNNKEL (reference sequence). The CDR3 spans 15 residues. Trimming removed 1 base at V and 6 bases at J, with 14 bases between. Described time point: pre-sensitization, week 0. Stated treatment: therapeutic diphenylcyclopropenone sensitization with weekly scalp DPC. Unfractionated whole blood yielded total RNA. Notes on this clonotype: What it recognizes is unknown.

TCRdb independently ran MiXCR on the RACE reads; one entry per CDR3 protein. The sample has tens of thousands of distinct CDR3 sequences; roughly 9% are singletons. Notes on the study in general: Expanded TCRs grouped into significantly more large CDR3 similarity clusters than controls produced.

Sequencing was performed on whole blood, taken in connection with sensitization to the hapten diphenylcyclopropenone (DPC). The receptor comes from a woman younger than 45 with alopecia areata. Some clones in this sample may be carry-over from other donors' samples. The chain combines TRBV3-1 with TRBJ2-3; maybe TRBD2 (5 bases). The CDR3 sequence: CASSQGRRWADTQYF. The DNA of the CDR3 is TGTGCCAGCAGCCAAGGTAGGAGGTGGGCCGATACGCAGTATTTT.